Shown below are 28 T cell receptor beta chains from a single sample sequenced in a study of T cell repertoires in cytomegalovirus infection. Their target antigens are unknown. One entry per CDR3 protein results from TCRdb running MiXCR on the reads. The data contain about 570,000 distinct CDR3 sequences, around 40% of them singletons. Here the sequenced sample was cultured PBMCs, taken from culture after CMV antigen stimulation. Source of these receptors: a human donor in good health (CMV status not recorded). Some clones in this sample may be carry-over from other donors' samples.

The CDR3 loop is CASRSDGYEQYF. DNA of the CDR3: TGTGCCAGCAGGTCGGACGGATACGAGCAGTACTTC. V is TRBV2 and J is TRBJ2-7; D call uncertain. V was shortened by 6 bases and J by 4 bases, with 10 bases between the two germline ends. Germline values: CDR1 SNHLY, CDR2 FYNNEI. The CDR3 sequence is 12 residues long. Filled out from reference TRBV2 and TRBJ2-7, the complete variable domain reads EPEVTQTPSHQVTQMGQEVILRCVPISNHLYFYWYRQILGQKVEFLVSFYNNEISEKSEIFDDQFSVERPDGSNFTLKIRSTKLEDSAMYFCASRSDGYEQYFGPGTRLTVT.

The chain joins TRBV20-1 to TRBJ2-3, with 8 nucleotides matching TRBD2. V was clipped by 1 base and J by 2 bases; unmatched bases: 11. CDR1 and CDR2 (germline): DFQATT, SNEGSKA (reference sequence). The CDR3 has 17 residues. CDR3 residues: CSARGGGRVGHTDTQYF. The CDR3 DNA sequence: TGCAGTGCTAGAGGCGGGGGGCGGGTAGGGCACACAGATACGCAGTATTTT.

The CDR3 DNA follows: TGTGCCAGCAGCACAGGGATCTGGGAGGCCAACGTCCTGACTTTC. This encodes CASSTGIWEANVLTF. The rearrangement links TRBV7-8 to TRBJ2-6; perhaps TRBD1 as D (6 bases). CDR1 and CDR2 from the germline V gene are SGHVS and FQNEAQ. CDR3 size: 15 residues. V lost 5 bases and J lost 6, with 14 bases in between.

The chain couples TRBV7-8 to TRBJ1-5; D might be TRBD1 (5 bases). The CDR3 is 14 amino acids. V lost 5 bases to trimming and J lost 3 bases, with 11 bases between them. Germline CDR1 is SGHVS and CDR2 is FQNEAQ. For the CDR3, the DNA is TGTGCCAGCAGCGAGGGGTTGTCCAATCAGCCCCAGCATTTT. Amino acid sequence: CASSEGLSNQPQHF.

This rearrangement joins TRBV7-2 to TRBJ2-3, with D possibly TRBD2 on 6 matching bases. This CDR3 is built from 14 residues. Germline V gene lookup returns CDR1 SGHTA and CDR2 FQGNSA. V lost 3 bases, J lost 2 bases, and 9 bases lay in between. DNA of the CDR3: TGTGCCAGCAGCTTTGGCGGGACCACAGATACGCAGTATTTT. Translating gives CASSFGGTTDTQYF. Full variable domain (outside the CDR3, taken from reference TRBV7-2 and TRBJ2-3): GAGVSQSPSNKVTEKGKDVELRCDPISGHTALYWYRQSLGQGLEFLIYFQGNSAPDKSGLPSDRFSAERTGGSVSTLTIQRTQQEDSAVYLCASSFGGTTDTQYFGPGTRLTVL.

Many counts were recorded for this clonotype. The V gene is TRBV7-2, the J gene TRBJ1-2, with a weak D call TRBD1 (6 bases). This CDR3 is 17 amino acids long. Germline assignment: CDR1 SGHTA and CDR2 FQGNSA. Between the trimmed V and J ends, which lost 0 bases and 7 bases, there was a span of 21 bases. Here the CDR3 DNA reads TGTGCCAGCAGCTTAGCCCGCCGAGGGGATAGGGGGTCTGGCTACACCTTC. It is translated as CASSLARRGDRGSGYTF.

This clonotype was observed a handful of times. The V gene is TRBV11-2, the J gene TRBJ1-6; D is unresolved. The CDR3 spans 13 residues. The V end was cut by 4 bases, the J end by 10 bases, with 11 bases between. Germline CDR1 is SGHAT and CDR2 is FQNNGV. The CDR3, as DNA: TGTGCCAGCAGCTCTGAGAGCTACTCACCCCTCCACTTT. Translated: CASSSESYSPLHF.

The chain couples TRBV15 to TRBJ2-5; tentatively, D is TRBD2 (6 bases). CDR3 length: 15 amino acids. The germline gives CDR1 LNHNV, CDR2 YYDKDF (reference sequence). V was clipped by 0 bases and J by 5 bases, with 13 bases between them. This chain's CDR3 is CATSREGSGGETQYF. The CDR3 DNA reads TGTGCCACCAGCAGAGAAGGGAGCGGAGGGGAGACCCAGTACTTC.

This clonotype was seen a few times. The rearrangement uses TRBV4-3 and TRBJ1-3; D is ambiguous. Trimming pared 0 bases from V and 4 bases from J, leaving 16 bases between. The CDR3 runs 17 residues. Germline lookup yields CDR1 LGHNA and CDR2 YSLEER. CDR3 DNA sequence: TGCGCCAGCAGCCAAGACCCGAGCGCCGGGTACGGAAACACCATATATTTT. The encoded protein is CASSQDPSAGYGNTIYF.

This clonotype was seen a single time. The chain uses TRBV12-3 or TRBV12-4 and TRBJ2-3, with a possible D match to TRBD1 (5 bases). The CDR3 length is 14 residues. V gave up 4 bases and J gave up 5 bases, with 13 bases separating them. The CDR3 sequence: CASSSTLREDTQYF. CDR3 DNA: TGTGCCAGCAGTTCCACTCTCAGGGAAGATACGCAGTATTTT.

In its sample, this clonotype was seen a few times. This chain joins TRBV6-1 and TRBJ2-7, with TRBD1 as a possible D gene (6 bases). Germline CDR1 is MNHNS and CDR2 is SASEGT. The CDR3 consists of 18 residues. Trimming cost V 7 bases and J 7 bases, with 32 bases left between them. CDR3 in amino acids: CASTRFNLAIQGSWEQYF. For the CDR3, the DNA is TGTGCCAGCACGAGATTTAATCTCGCCATACAGGGATCGTGGGAGCAGTACTTC.

This clonotype occurred many times. The gene calls are TRBV7-2 and TRBJ2-5; possible D gene TRBD1, 5 bases. The CDR3 spans 13 residues. The ends were cut back, 1 base at V and 3 bases at J, with 6 bases in the middle. Germline values: CDR1 SGHTA, CDR2 FQGNSA. CDR3 nucleotide sequence: TGTGCCAGCAGCTTAGAACAGGAAGAGACCCAGTACTTC. It is translated as CASSLEQEETQYF.

V is TRBV10-3 and J is TRBJ2-2; D is ambiguous. The germline V gene encodes CDR1 ENHRY and CDR2 SYGVKD. This CDR3 is built from 12 residues. The CDR3 region is CATDTNTGELFF. The DNA for the CDR3 is TGTGCAACCGATACGAACACCGGGGAGCTGTTTTTT.

In its sample, this clonotype was seen a few times. The rearrangement joins TRBV7-2 to TRBJ2-1; 7 nucleotides align to TRBD2. The length of the CDR3 is 13 residues. The V gene's germline CDR1 is SGHTA and CDR2 FQGNSA. V lost 4 bases, J lost 12 bases, and 9 bases stayed unmatched. CDR3: CASSSTRTSGQFF. The CDR3 nucleotides read TGTGCCAGCAGCTCCACCCGGACTAGTGGGCAGTTCTTC.

This clonotype was seen at least ten times. The V call is TRBV7-8, the J call TRBJ1-2; 9 bases map to TRBD1. Trimming at V came to 5 bases and at J to 1 base, leaving 5 bases not matched to a gene. Per germline, CDR1 SGHVS and CDR2 FQNEAQ. CDR3 length equals 15 residues. The chain's CDR3 is CASSLNRGLNYGYTF. The CDR3 bases are TGTGCCAGCAGCCTAAACAGGGGGCTTAACTATGGCTACACCTTC.

This clonotype has a handful of counts. The CDR3 is CASSPHQGWTGELFF. In nucleotides, the CDR3 is TGTGCCAGCAGCCCACACCAAGGGTGGACCGGGGAGCTGTTTTTT. This chain links TRBV27 with TRBJ2-2; no definite D call. V lost 6 bases and J 5 bases, leaving 16 bases between the germline ends. This CDR3 region has 15 residues. CDR1 MNHEY and CDR2 SMNVEV come from the germline V gene (reference sequence).

The V and J genes are TRBV7-6 and TRBJ2-7, with D tentatively TRBD1 or TRBD2 (5 bases each). Per the germline V gene, CDR1 is SGHVS and CDR2 is FNYEAQ. Trimming took 1 base from V and 5 from J, leaving 12 bases between them. There are 14 residues in the CDR3. CDR3 in DNA: TGTGCCAGCAGCTTAGACTCAAGGGACCACGAGCAGTACTTC. Residues: CASSLDSRDHEQYF.

V and J are TRBV2 and TRBJ2-2; D uncertain. Germline-derived CDR1 and CDR2 are SNHLY and FYNNEI. The CDR3 consists of 15 residues. Trimming took 8 bases from V and 0 from J, leaving 13 bases between them. The CDR3 loop reads CASGIDSTNTGELFF. The CDR3 nucleotides are TGTGCCAGCGGGATAGACTCGACGAACACCGGGGAGCTGTTTTTT.

V and J are TRBV6-1 and TRBJ2-3; weak D call: TRBD2 (5 bases). This CDR3 contains 15 residues. Trimming took 7 bases from V and 6 from J, leaving 20 bases between them. The germline CDR1 and CDR2 sequences are MNHNS and SASEGT. CDR3 sequence reads: CASTINRGGSDTQYF. CDR3 in DNA: TGTGCCAGCACTATTAACCGAGGAGGATCGGATACGCAGTATTTT.

This clonotype was detected only a few times. This chain connects TRBV4-1 to TRBJ1-1, with TRBD1 as a possible D gene (6 bases). Per the germline V gene, CDR1 is MGHRA and CDR2 is YSYEKL. The V gene lost 4 bases and the J gene lost 4 bases, with 16 bases spanning the gap. The CDR3 sequence is 15 residues long. CDR3 sequence (DNA): TGCGCCAGCAGCCGCGGGGGGGGCCAGACCACTGAAGCTTTCTTT. Residues: CASSRGGGQTTEAFF.

The chain links TRBV7-6 to TRBJ2-1, with 9 bases that match TRBD2. The CDR3 consists of 15 residues. The junction had 5 bases not matched to a gene; V was cut back by 5 bases and J by 3 bases. From germline, CDR1 is SGHVS and CDR2 FNYEAQ. CDR3 DNA sequence: TGTGCCAGCAGCGTGGGACTAGCAGACTACAATGAGCAGTTCTTC. Its protein product is CASSVGLADYNEQFF.

The chain joins TRBV6-6 to TRBJ2-3; TRBD2 might be the D (6 bases). Germline V gene sequence: CDR1 MNHNY, CDR2 SVGAGI (reference sequence). Trimming removed 4 bases from V and 4 bases from J, with 12 bases in between. CDR3 length: 14 amino acids. CDR3 DNA: TGTGCCAGCAGTTGGAGGGGTATCCCAGATACGCAGTATTTT. Protein: CASSWRGIPDTQYF.

This clonotype has more than one count but fewer than ten. For the CDR3, the DNA is TGTGCCAGCAGCTTACTAGCGGGGACCGGGGAGCTGTTTTTT. Translating gives CASSLLAGTGELFF. V and J are TRBV7-6 and TRBJ2-2; 9 bases map to TRBD2. V shed 2 bases and J 5 bases; nucleotides not matched to a gene: 0. The CDR3 has 14 residues. CDR1 and CDR2 (germline): SGHVS, FNYEAQ.

The V and J genes are TRBV12-3 or TRBV12-4 and TRBJ1-4, with a weak D call TRBD1 (6 bases). The CDR3 covers 14 residues. The ends were cut back, 1 base at V and 8 bases at J, with 11 bases in the middle. The chain's CDR3 is CASSLEGVGEKLFF. For the CDR3, the DNA is TGTGCCAGCAGTTTAGAGGGGGTCGGGGAAAAACTGTTTTTT.

The rearrangement uses TRBV11-2 and TRBJ2-3, with no clear D. Germline V gives CDR1 SGHAT, CDR2 FQNNGV. V was shortened by 8 bases and J by 4 bases, with 13 bases between the two germline ends. The length of the CDR3 is 13 residues. The CDR3 coding sequence is TGTGCCAGCCGCGCGAGTTATGCAGATACGCAGTATTTT. Translating it yields CASRASYADTQYF.

This sequence joins TRBV10-3 and TRBJ2-3; 9 bases align to TRBD1. Germline CDR1 is ENHRY and CDR2 is SYGVKD. This CDR3 region has 15 residues. The V gene end was trimmed by 10 bases and the J gene end by 6 bases; junction bases not matched to a gene: 14. The CDR3 bases are TGTGCCACCAGGACCCCGGCGACAGGGGGGGATACGCAGTATTTT. Protein sequence: CATRTPATGGDTQYF.

The chain carries TRBV10-3 and TRBJ2-5; D is unclear. CDR1 ENHRY and CDR2 SYGVKD come from the germline V gene. This CDR3 has 12 residues. V was clipped by 3 bases and J by 5 bases, with 7 bases between them. CDR3: CAISDPRETQYF. Written as DNA, the CDR3 is TGTGCCATCAGTGACCCCAGGGAGACCCAGTACTTC.

This clonotype was found many times. This rearrangement joins TRBV7-2 to TRBJ2-3, with D unresolved. Trimming removed 5 bases from V and 4 bases from J, with 7 bases in between. CDR1 and CDR2 from the germline V gene are SGHTA and FQGNSA. The CDR3 loop spans 12 amino acids. Here the CDR3 DNA reads TGTGCCAGCAGCCCACGCCCAGATACGCAGTATTTT. It is translated as CASSPRPDTQYF.